This T cell receptor (beta chain) was obtained from a study of T cell responses to AZD1222 COVID-19 vaccine. General observations from the study: Elevations in Spike-specific TCR breadth and depth followed administration of two AZD1222 doses.

About this clone itself: Its antigen is as yet unknown.

Germline assignment: CDR1 MNHEY and CDR2 SVGEGT. V was pared by 2 bases and J by 4 bases, with 9 bases between. The CDR3 spans 13 residues. Assay: immunoSEQ multiplex PCR; the TCRdb copy retains only in-frame clones and omits some. Of more than 70,000 clones in the sample, more than 85% were seen once. The sample in question was peripheral blood, obtained 28 days after the second AZD1222 dose. The rearrangement joins TRBV6-2 or TRBV6-3 to TRBJ2-7; D perhaps matches TRBD1 (5 bases). The clonotype originates from an adult who received the AZD1222 COVID-19 vaccine. The CDR3 protein is CASSYTGNYEQYF. In DNA form, the CDR3 reads TGTGCCAGCAGTTACACAGGTAATTACGAGCAGTACTTC.